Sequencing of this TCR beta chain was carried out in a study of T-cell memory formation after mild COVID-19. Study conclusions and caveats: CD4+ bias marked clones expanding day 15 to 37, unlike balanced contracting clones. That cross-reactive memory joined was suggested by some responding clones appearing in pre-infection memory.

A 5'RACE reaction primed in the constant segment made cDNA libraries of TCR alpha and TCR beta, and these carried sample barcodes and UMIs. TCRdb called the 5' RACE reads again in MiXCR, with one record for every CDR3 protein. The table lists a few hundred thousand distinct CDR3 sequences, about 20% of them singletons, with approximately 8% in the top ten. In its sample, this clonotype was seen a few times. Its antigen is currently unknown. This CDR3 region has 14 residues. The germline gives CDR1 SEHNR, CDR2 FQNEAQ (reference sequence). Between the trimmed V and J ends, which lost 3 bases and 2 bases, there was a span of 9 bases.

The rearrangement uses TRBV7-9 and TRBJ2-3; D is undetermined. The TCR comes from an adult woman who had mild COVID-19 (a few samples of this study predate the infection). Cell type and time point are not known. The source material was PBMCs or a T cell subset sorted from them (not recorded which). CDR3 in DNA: TGTGCCAGCAGCTTCCCCGGGTACACAGATACGCAGTATTTT. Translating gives CASSFPGYTDTQYF.